One sample yielded the 21 T cell receptor beta chains listed below, sequenced in a study of blood T cell repertoires in COVID-19. Clones were read by immunoSEQ multiplex PCR, and TCRdb kept only the in-frame ones, dropping some. The table has roughly 180,000 clones, around 86% seen once; the top ten hold 2.5% to 3.5%. The material sequenced was peripheral blood. The receptors shown here come from a woman in her 30s with active or convalescent COVID-19.

As to this clone: This CDR3 is also generated by other DNA sequences in the sample. The J gene is TRBJ2-1, the V gene TRBV12-5; 10 bases fit TRBD1. The V gene end was trimmed by 9 bases and the J gene end by 5 bases; junction bases not matched to a gene: 10. The CDR3 runs to 15 residues. Germline assignment: CDR1 LGHNT and CDR2 FRNRAP. This chain's CDR3 is CASGPGTGADNEQFF. CDR3 DNA sequence: TGTGCTAGCGGTCCTGGGACAGGGGCCGACAATGAGCAGTTCTTC.

V usage is TRBV4-1 and J usage is TRBJ1-2; D is uncertain. V was cut by 0 bases and J by 3 bases, with 11 bases left in between. Germline V gene sequence: CDR1 MGHRA, CDR2 YSYEKL. This CDR3 has 15 residues. Here the CDR3 reads CASSQDETVYYGYTF. Written as DNA, the CDR3 is TGCGCCAGCAGCCAAGATGAAACTGTATACTATGGCTACACCTTC.

The chain couples TRBV6-5 to TRBJ1-5, with 9 bases lining up with TRBD1. Germline values: CDR1 MNHEY, CDR2 SVGAGI. V shed 2 bases and J 5 bases; nucleotides not matched to a gene: 1. This CDR3 is 14 amino acids long. CDR3 coding DNA: TGTGCCAGCAGTTACAGGACAGGGGATCAGCCCCAGCATTTT. It codes for CASSYRTGDQPQHF.

This chain uses TRBV6-1 with TRBJ2-1; a weak D match, TRBD2 (5 bases). V was trimmed by 3 bases and J by 14 bases, leaving 11 bases between them. Germline V gene data show CDR1 as MNHNS and CDR2 as SASEGT. The CDR3 is 11 amino acids. This chain's CDR3 is CASSDSGFEFF. CDR3 in DNA: TGTGCCAGCAGTGATTCGGGGTTCGAGTTCTTC.

This sequence joins TRBV7-9 and TRBJ2-7; no clear D. CDR1 and CDR2 (germline): SEHNR, FQNEAQ (reference sequence). V lost 1 base to trimming and J lost 2 bases, with 9 bases between them. This CDR3 comprises 14 residues. In nucleotides, the CDR3 is TGTGCCAGCAGCTTAGGGTACGAGCCCTACGAGCAGTACTTC. Protein: CASSLGYEPYEQYF.

J is TRBJ2-7 and V is TRBV28; 8 bases map to TRBD1. This CDR3 has 14 amino acids. The germline gives CDR1 MDHEN, CDR2 SYDVKM. Trimming at V came to 6 bases and at J to 3 bases, leaving 7 bases not matched to a gene. The CDR3 coding sequence is TGTGCCAGCAGCCCCTTCAGGGGGCTCTACGAGCAGTACTTC. It translates to CASSPFRGLYEQYF.

The chain is built from TRBV12-5 and TRBJ2-1; D perhaps matches TRBD2 (6 bases). Germline CDR1 is LGHNT and CDR2 is FRNRAP. This CDR3 spans 15 amino acids. V was clipped by 9 bases and J by 8 bases, with 23 bases between them. CDR3 amino acids: CASLLSGRIPHEQFF. The CDR3 bases are TGTGCTAGCTTACTGAGCGGGCGCATCCCCCATGAGCAGTTCTTC.

This chain uses TRBV6-4 with TRBJ2-1, with TRBD1 matching 10 bases. V was pared by 6 bases and J by 3 bases, with 5 bases of the junction left unmatched. In germline, CDR1 is MRHNA, CDR2 SNTAGT. CDR3 length: 15 residues. The DNA of the CDR3 is TGTGCCAGCAGACAGGACAGGGGGGACTACAATGAGCAGTTCTTC. Translated: CASRQDRGDYNEQFF.

This rearrangement joins TRBV9 to TRBJ2-7; the D gene is possibly TRBD1 (6 bases). Germline V lookup: CDR1 SGDLS, CDR2 YYNGEE. V lost 4 bases to trimming and J lost 2 bases, with 13 bases between them. This CDR3 is built from 14 residues. DNA for the CDR3: TGTGCCAGCAGCTTTTCTGGACAGCCCTACGAGCAGTACTTC. It yields the protein CASSFSGQPYEQYF.

The chain couples TRBV5-1 to TRBJ2-7, with unresolved D. Between the trimmed V and J ends, which lost 0 bases and 8 bases, there was a span of 9 bases. The CDR3 runs to 12 residues. Germline assignment: CDR1 SGHRS and CDR2 YFSETQ. The CDR3 is CASSLDPPKQYF. The CDR3 DNA follows: TGCGCCAGCAGCTTGGATCCCCCAAAGCAGTACTTC.

V gene TRBV19 combines with J gene TRBJ1-2; 7 nucleotides line up with TRBD1. The length of the CDR3 is 16 residues. Per the germline V gene, CDR1 is LNHDA and CDR2 is SQIVND (reference sequence). The V and J ends lost 5 bases and 8 bases, in that order; junction bases with no gene match: 17. CDR3: CASSATRGRGVGGYTF. In DNA, the CDR3 is TGTGCCAGTAGTGCAACTAGGGGGCGAGGCGTCGGGGGCTACACCTTC.

V is TRBV6-5 and J is TRBJ1-5; TRBD1 matches at 9 bases. The V segment lost 6 bases and the J segment 3 bases; nucleotides outside the gene matches: 6. Germline loops: CDR1 MNHEY, CDR2 SVGAGI. The CDR3 spans 15 residues. The CDR3 nucleotides read TGTGCCAGCAGCGTACAGGGGGCCTACAATCAGCCCCAGCATTTT. Protein sequence: CASSVQGAYNQPQHF.

This chain uses TRBV11-2 with TRBJ2-5, with D perhaps TRBD2 (6 bases). The CDR3 has 14 residues. From germline, CDR1 is SGHAT and CDR2 FQNNGV. V shed 3 bases and J shed 5 bases, with 13 bases lying between them. CDR3 in DNA: TGTGCCAGCAGCTTGGTCGGGAGACAGGAGACCCAGTACTTC. This sequence encodes CASSLVGRQETQYF.

This chain connects TRBV5-6 to TRBJ1-4; 10 bases are a match to TRBD1. J was trimmed by 8 bases and V by 3 bases; bases with no gene match: 7. The CDR3 runs 15 residues. The germline gives CDR1 SGHDT, CDR2 YYEEEE. The CDR3 coding sequence is TGTGCCAGCAGCTGGGGGACAGGGGATCGAGAAAAACTGTTTTTT. This sequence encodes CASSWGTGDREKLFF.

V is TRBV6-2 or TRBV6-3 and J is TRBJ2-2, with a weak D call TRBD2 (5 bases). CDR1 MNHEY and CDR2 SVGEGT come from the germline V gene. The CDR3 extends over 16 amino acids. Trimming removed 2 bases from V and 1 base from J, with 11 bases in between. CDR3 nucleotides: TGTGCCAGCAGTTACCTCCCGGCGGGGAACACCGGGGAGCTGTTTTTT. This gives the protein CASSYLPAGNTGELFF.

The gene calls are TRBV25-1 and TRBJ2-2; tentative D call: TRBD1 (6 bases). This CDR3 is built from 15 residues. V was clipped by 2 bases and J by 1 base, with 8 bases between them. CDR1 MGHDK and CDR2 SYGVNS come from the germline V gene. CDR3: CASSEIQGNTGELFF. CDR3 nucleotides: TGTGCCAGCAGTGAAATACAGGGGAACACCGGGGAGCTGTTTTTT.

The chain recombines TRBV18 with TRBJ2-2; TRBD1 agrees at 7 bases. CDR3 length: 17 amino acids. The V and J ends lost 3 bases and 0 bases, in that order; junction bases with no gene match: 7. In germline, CDR1 is KGHSH, CDR2 LQKENI. CDR3: CASSPPTQGTNTGELFF. CDR3 in DNA: TGTGCCAGCTCACCGCCCACACAGGGGACGAACACCGGGGAGCTGTTTTTT.

The V call is TRBV7-6, the J call TRBJ1-4, with D unresolved. This CDR3 contains 16 residues. V dropped 0 bases and J dropped 2 bases, with 10 bases sitting between them. Germline lookup yields CDR1 SGHVS and CDR2 FNYEAQ. CDR3 nucleotides: TGTGCCAGCAGCTTAGCGACGGAGGCGACTAATGAAAAACTGTTTTTT. Translated: CASSLATEATNEKLFF.

The V gene is TRBV10-1, the J gene TRBJ2-3, with 7 bases identical to TRBD1. The CDR3 contains 16 residues. Germline V gives CDR1 WNHNN, CDR2 SYGVQD (reference sequence). V lost 3 bases, J lost 0 bases, and 6 bases stayed unmatched. CDR3 residues: CASSEGQVPSTDTQYF. Written as DNA, the CDR3 is TGCGCCAGCAGTGAAGGACAGGTACCTAGCACAGATACGCAGTATTTT.

This clone was detected only once. The rearrangement uses TRBV28 and TRBJ1-6; TRBD1 matches at 8 bases. Germline V gene sequence: CDR1 MDHEN, CDR2 SYDVKM. The ends lost 5 bases at V and 7 bases at J; junction bases unmatched: 7. The CDR3 covers 15 residues. This CDR3 reads CASSPRTGKNSPLHF. In DNA form, the CDR3 reads TGTGCCAGCAGTCCAAGGACAGGGAAAAATTCACCCCTCCACTTT.

The V call is TRBV19, the J call TRBJ1-3; maybe TRBD1 (6 bases). V lost 4 bases to trimming and J lost 0 bases, with 10 bases between them. The CDR3 consists of 15 residues. The germline gives CDR1 LNHDA, CDR2 SQIVND (reference sequence). The CDR3 DNA sequence: TGTGCCAGTAGTAACACCAGGGGCTCTGGAAACACCATATATTTT. Residues: CASSNTRGSGNTIYF.